This is a list of T cell receptor beta chains from one sample in a study of siplizumab effects on memory and regulatory T cells. Clones were read by immunoSEQ multiplex PCR, and TCRdb kept only the in-frame ones, dropping some. Among about 110,000 clones listed, roughly 91% were seen once. The sequencing sample was made of CD4+ T cells sorted from blood. These TCRs come from a human donor in good health. CDR3s include the opening cysteine and the closing phenylalanine or tryptophan. A D gene is named only where the DNA matches it firmly. Size is omitted from some rows. Given values are once, few, many or a class for expanded clones.

j_call d_call clone_size v_call cdr3_aa cdr3_nt
TRBJ1-2 NA NA TRBV5-6 CASRSKRGADGYTF TGTGCCAGCAGATCTAAAAGGGGGGCCGATGGCTACACCTTC
TRBJ1-2 NA once TRBV7-9 CASSQRAGGGYTF TGTGCCAGCAGCCAGCGGGCAGGCGGAGGCTACACCTTC
TRBJ2-2 NA NA TRBV18 CASSPLGELFF TGTGCCAGCTCACCACTCGGGGAGCTGTTTTTT
TRBJ1-3 NA NA TRBV23-1 CASSQSSTEGRRLPRAGNTIYF TGCGCCAGCAGTCAATCGTCGACTGAGGGACGTAGACTTCCCCGGGCGGGAAACACCATATATTTT
TRBJ1-1 TRBD1 NA TRBV10-1 CASSQGQGAAFF TGCGCCAGCAGCCAGGGACAGGGGGCGGCTTTCTTT
TRBJ2-7 TRBD2 NA TRBV7-2 CASSSSGGGYEQYF TGTGCCAGCAGCTCGAGCGGGGGGGGCTACGAGCAGTACTTC
TRBJ1-5 NA NA TRBV23-1 CASSSSRAYQPQHF TGCGCCAGCAGCTCTTCCAGGGCGTATCAGCCCCAGCATTTT
TRBJ2-3 TRBD2 once TRBV6-6 CASSYPGGRDTQYF TGTGCCAGCAGTTATCCGGGGGGGAGAGATACGCAGTATTTT
TRBJ1-6 TRBD1 NA TRBV13 CASSSRQGNSPLHF TGTGCCAGCAGCTCCCGACAGGGGAATTCACCCCTCCACTTT
TRBJ1-3 NA NA TRBV29-1 CSVEWADTIYF TGCAGCGTTGAATGGGCGGACACCATATATTTT
TRBJ2-1 NA NA TRBV21-1 CASSNGASGIREQFF TGTGCCAGCAGCAATGGGGCTAGCGGGATTCGTGAGCAGTTCTTC
TRBJ1-2 TRBD1 NA TRBV23-1 CASSHKQGFNYGYTF TGCGCCAGCAGTCACAAACAGGGGTTCAACTATGGCTACACCTTC
TRBJ2-7 NA NA TRBV7-9 CASSPDTVYEQYF TGTGCCAGCAGCCCCGACACAGTCTACGAGCAGTACTTC
TRBJ1-1 NA NA TRBV28 CAGATGINTEAFF TGTGCGGGCGCGACAGGAATTAACACTGAAGCTTTCTTT
TRBJ1-2 TRBD1 NA TRBV6-6 CASSRSDRAHGYTF TGTGCCAGCAGTAGATCGGACAGGGCGCATGGCTACACCTTC
TRBJ1-1 TRBD1 NA TRBV18 CASSRQGLDTEAFF TGTGCCAGCTCAAGACAGGGGTTAGACACTGAAGCTTTCTTT
TRBJ2-3 TRBD1 once TRBV6-5 CASSWDGGQETDTQYF TGTGCCAGCAGTTGGGATGGGGGACAGGAAACAGATACGCAGTATTTT
TRBJ1-1 NA once TRBV5-5 CASSLRQSMNTEAFF TGTGCCAGCAGCTTAAGACAGAGCATGAACACTGAAGCTTTCTTT
TRBJ1-1 NA NA TRBV19 CASRIRTSMWAFF TGTGCCAGTAGGATCCGGACCTCAATGTGGGCTTTCTTT
TRBJ1-1 TRBD1 NA TRBV12-5 CASGPQGGATKAFF TGTGCTAGTGGTCCCCAGGGGGGGGCCACTAAAGCTTTCTTT
TRBJ2-1 NA NA TRBV30 CAWSPSTGVSYNEQFF TGTGCCTGGAGTCCCTCGACAGGCGTCTCCTACAATGAGCAGTTCTTC
TRBJ1-5 TRBD1 NA TRBV4-1 CASSQERDSLRNQPQHF TGCGCCAGCAGCCAAGAAAGGGACAGCCTCAGGAATCAGCCCCAGCATTTT
TRBJ2-7 TRBD2 once TRBV6-5 CASSYGQRGGSYEQYF TGTGCCAGCAGTTACGGCCAGCGGGGGGGCTCCTACGAGCAGTACTTC
TRBJ2-3 NA NA TRBV27 CASRPQRTLGTDTQYF TGTGCCAGCAGGCCACAAAGGACCCTAGGGACAGATACGCAGTATTTT
TRBJ2-1 NA once TRBV5-6 CASSLAFKGPNEQFF TGTGCCAGCAGCTTGGCCTTCAAAGGCCCCAATGAGCAGTTCTTC
TRBJ1-3 NA NA TRBV5-4 CASSLGNSGNTIYF TGTGCCAGCAGCTTGGGAAACTCTGGAAACACCATATATTTT
TRBJ1-2 TRBD1 NA TRBV6-6 CASSRDRGRGGYTF TGTGCCAGCAGTCGGGACAGGGGGCGTGGAGGCTACACCTTC
TRBJ2-2 NA NA TRBV7-3 CASGRDGGELFF TGTGCCAGCGGTCGTGACGGCGGGGAGCTGTTTTTT
TRBJ1-2 NA NA TRBV29-1 CSARDTYGYTF TGCAGCGCCCGGGACACCTATGGCTACACCTTC
TRBJ2-1 NA NA TRBV7-2 CASSLAPGAPTGEQFF TGTGCCAGCAGCTTAGCGCCGGGGGCCCCCACGGGGGAGCAGTTCTTC
TRBJ2-7 NA NA TRBV19 CASSIRGGDEQYF TGTGCCAGTAGTATACGTGGCGGGGACGAGCAGTACTTC
TRBJ1-2 NA few TRBV21-1 CASSPRQGDYGYTF TGTGCCAGCAGCCCAAGACAGGGGGACTATGGCTACACCTTC
TRBJ1-4 NA NA TRBV18 CASSLDRPTNEKLFF TGTGCCAGCTCATTGGACAGACCAACTAATGAAAAACTGTTTTTT
TRBJ2-1 TRBD2 once TRBV30 CAWSVLEGLAGEQFF TGTGCCTGGAGTGTACTTGAGGGACTAGCGGGAGAGCAGTTCTTC
TRBJ1-5 TRBD1 few TRBV2 CASSGTGGMAQHF TGTGCCAGCAGTGGGACAGGGGGTATGGCCCAGCATTTT
TRBJ2-1 TRBD2 NA TRBV27 CASRRRLANNEQFF TGTGCCAGCAGGAGGCGACTAGCGAACAATGAGCAGTTCTTC
TRBJ2-2 NA NA TRBV28 CASSSDSANTGELFF TGTGCCAGCAGTTCAGACAGCGCGAACACCGGGGAGCTGTTTTTT
TRBJ2-5 NA NA TRBV5-1 CASSLVGGSETQYF TGCGCCAGCAGCTTGGTCGGGGGCTCAGAGACCCAGTACTTC
TRBJ1-1 NA NA TRBV5-4 CASSLGLTNTEAFF TGTGCCAGCAGCCTGGGACTAACGAACACTGAAGCTTTCTTT
TRBJ2-1 NA NA TRBV6-1 CASGREWNEQFF TGTGCCAGTGGGCGGGAATGGAATGAGCAGTTCTTC
TRBJ2-3 NA NA TRBV29-1 CSVIRGTDTQYF TGCAGCGTCATTAGGGGAACAGATACGCAGTATTTT
TRBJ2-7 NA NA TRBV6-1 CASSVGFVFNEQYF TGTGCCAGCAGTGTGGGATTCGTCTTCAACGAGCAGTACTTC
TRBJ1-1 TRBD1 few TRBV2 CASSVRQGDTEAFF TGTGCCAGCAGCGTTCGACAGGGTGACACTGAAGCTTTCTTT
TRBJ1-2 NA NA TRBV19 CASISGIFGYTF TGTGCCAGTATTTCTGGGATATTTGGCTACACCTTC
TRBJ2-7 NA NA TRBV7-2 CASSPSIREQYF TGTGCCAGCAGCCCATCGATCCGGGAGCAGTACTTC
TRBJ2-2 NA NA TRBV10-3 CAISRQRDTGELFF TGTGCCATCAGTCGGCAGAGGGACACCGGGGAGCTGTTTTTT
TRBJ2-7 TRBD2 NA TRBV7-2 CASSPRGGSSYEQYF TGTGCCAGCAGCCCCCGGGGCGGGAGTTCCTACGAGCAGTACTTC
TRBJ2-4 TRBD2 NA TRBV7-2 CASTGTTIAKNIQYF TGTGCCAGCACCGGGACTACAATAGCCAAAAACATTCAGTACTTC
TRBJ2-1 NA once TRBV6-5 CASSSPSRTSYNEQFF TGTGCCAGCAGTTCCCCCTCGAGGACCTCCTACAATGAGCAGTTCTTC
TRBJ1-2 NA NA TRBV29-1 CSVGRGDYGYTF TGCAGCGTTGGGCGGGGAGACTATGGCTACACCTTC
TRBJ1-3 TRBD1 NA TRBV19 CASRRQGQSSGNTIYF TGTGCCAGTAGAAGACAGGGGCAATCCTCTGGAAACACCATATATTTT
TRBJ2-2 NA NA TRBV19 CASSMRTALSTGELFF TGTGCCAGTAGTATGCGGACTGCCCTGAGCACCGGGGAGCTGTTTTTT
TRBJ2-3 NA NA TRBV10-2 CASSVRGGQDTQYF TGCGCCAGCAGTGTGAGGGGGGGCCAAGATACGCAGTATTTT
TRBJ2-7 TRBD1 NA TRBV9 CASSVATGGYEQYF TGTGCCAGCAGCGTAGCTACAGGGGGGTACGAGCAGTACTTC
TRBJ1-2 NA once TRBV10-3 CATGPVSSYGYTF TGTGCCACAGGCCCCGTTTCGAGCTATGGCTACACCTTC
TRBJ1-5 TRBD1 NA TRBV25-1 CASSETGMWQPQHF TGTGCCAGCAGTGAGACAGGGATGTGGCAGCCCCAGCATTTT
TRBJ1-2 NA NA TRBV18 CASSPRETVNYGYTF TGTGCCAGCTCACCACGGGAGACAGTAAACTATGGCTACACCTTC
TRBJ2-7 NA NA TRBV5-8 CASSYTDVSAYEQYF TGTGCCAGCAGCTACACAGACGTTAGCGCCTACGAGCAGTACTTC
TRBJ1-6 TRBD1 NA TRBV2 CASSSQGVGGSPLHF TGTGCCAGCAGTAGCCAGGGGGTTGGCGGTTCACCCCTCCACTTT
TRBJ2-1 TRBD1 NA TRBV10-3 CAISGRTGVNEQFF TGTGCCATCAGTGGCAGGACAGGGGTCAATGAGCAGTTCTTC